This is a list of T cell receptor beta chains from one sample in a study of T cells after yellow fever vaccination. TCRdb redid the calling of the 5' RACE reads with MiXCR, one entry per CDR3 protein. The sample holds more than 95,000 distinct CDR3 sequences; 13% to 15% are singletons and the top ten take roughly 44%. The material sequenced was CD8+ T cells sorted from PBMCs, taken 5 days after the yellow fever booster vaccination. Every receptor here comes from a man between 18 and 35 years old who received the YFV17D yellow fever vaccine. Each CDR3 is given with its conserved first and last residue. Fields, in order: D gene, V gene, clone size, J gene, CDR3 protein, CDR3 DNA. A D gene is named only where the DNA matches it firmly. Rows give clone size only sometimes, using once, few, many, or a class for an expanded clone.

D: TRBD2; V: TRBV6-2/TRBV6-3; size: many; J: TRBJ2-1; CDR3: CASSSSGGAWEQFF; DNA: TGTGCCAGCAGCTCAAGCGGGGGGGCGTGGGAGCAGTTCTTC
D: -; V: TRBV12-3/TRBV12-4; size: -; J: TRBJ2-2; CDR3: CASSMRTGELFF; DNA: TGTGCCAGCAGTATGCGGACCGGGGAGCTGTTTTTT
D: -; V: TRBV7-2; size: few; J: TRBJ2-5; CDR3: CASSLDGSFGETQYF; DNA: TGTGCCAGCAGCTTAGATGGTAGCTTCGGAGAGACCCAGTACTTC
D: TRBD2; V: TRBV6-4; size: -; J: TRBJ2-3; CDR3: CASSASGGADTQYF; DNA: TGTGCCAGCAGTGCTAGCGGGGGGGCAGATACGCAGTATTTT
D: -; V: TRBV10-1; size: few; J: TRBJ2-7; CDR3: CASSESSGYEQYF; DNA: TGCGCCAGCAGTGAGTCGTCCGGATACGAGCAGTACTTC
D: -; V: TRBV3-1; size: -; J: TRBJ2-5; CDR3: CASSPEGEETQYF; DNA: TGTGCCAGCAGCCCAGAGGGAGAAGAGACCCAGTACTTC
D: -; V: TRBV20-1; size: -; J: TRBJ1-5; CDR3: CSARDNRWENQPQHF; DNA: TGCAGTGCTAGAGATAACAGGTGGGAGAATCAGCCCCAGCATTTT
D: TRBD2; V: TRBV11-2; size: few; J: TRBJ2-3; CDR3: CASSLDTWGLAGGTDTQYF; DNA: TGTGCCAGCAGCTTAGATACCTGGGGACTAGCGGGGGGTACAGATACGCAGTATTTT
D: TRBD1; V: TRBV14; size: few; J: TRBJ1-2; CDR3: CASSQDATGSHGYTF; DNA: TGTGCCAGCAGCCAAGACGCGACAGGGTCCCATGGCTACACCTTC
D: -; V: TRBV4-1; size: -; J: TRBJ2-1; CDR3: CASSTGDSHNEQFF; DNA: TGCGCCAGCAGCACGGGGGACAGTCACAATGAGCAGTTCTTC
D: -; V: TRBV5-1; size: few; J: TRBJ2-3; CDR3: CASSLDEGGSTDTQYF; DNA: TGCGCCAGCAGCTTGGATGAAGGGGGGAGCACAGATACGCAGTATTTT
D: -; V: TRBV7-9; size: -; J: TRBJ2-1; CDR3: CASRQGLFNEQFF; DNA: TGTGCCAGCAGACAGGGTCTATTCAATGAGCAGTTCTTC
D: TRBD2; V: TRBV6-5; size: -; J: TRBJ2-5; CDR3: CASRVAGWETQYF; DNA: TGTGCCAGCAGAGTAGCGGGGTGGGAGACCCAGTACTTC
D: TRBD2; V: TRBV4-1; size: -; J: TRBJ2-1; CDR3: CASSQVAGGLGYEQFF; DNA: TGCGCCAGCAGCCAAGTAGCGGGGGGGCTTGGATATGAGCAGTTCTTC
D: -; V: TRBV4-1; size: few; J: TRBJ2-2; CDR3: CASSQDSAGFTGELFF; DNA: TGCGCCAGCAGCCAAGATAGTGCAGGGTTCACCGGGGAGCTGTTTTTT
D: TRBD2; V: TRBV10-3; size: -; J: TRBJ2-1; CDR3: CAISEEIAGIVEQFF; DNA: TGTGCCATCAGTGAGGAAATAGCGGGTATCGTTGAGCAGTTCTTC
D: -; V: TRBV27; size: -; J: TRBJ2-3; CDR3: CASSPTGARGYTDTQYF; DNA: TGTGCCAGCAGTCCAACAGGAGCCAGAGGATACACAGATACGCAGTATTTT
D: -; V: TRBV4-1; size: -; J: TRBJ1-1; CDR3: CASSPWGRVFTEAFF; DNA: TGCGCCAGCAGCCCTTGGGGCAGGGTGTTCACTGAAGCTTTCTTT
D: -; V: TRBV10-3; size: few; J: TRBJ2-7; CDR3: CAISGDRNSYEQYF; DNA: TGTGCCATCAGCGGTGACAGAAACTCCTACGAGCAGTACTTC
D: -; V: TRBV5-1; size: many; J: TRBJ2-7; CDR3: CASSLATGEFYEQYF; DNA: TGCGCCAGCAGCTTGGCCACGGGGGAGTTTTACGAGCAGTACTTC